The rows below give T cell receptor beta chains drawn from one sample of a study of T cell responses to AZD1222 COVID-19 vaccine. Here immunoSEQ multiplex PCR was the method, and the copy in TCRdb shows in-frame clones only, minus some. Of about 83,000 clones listed, 85% to 90% are singletons. Specimen: peripheral blood, collected on day 0 of MenACWY control vaccination. The receptors here all came from an adult in good health. Both conserved end residues are part of each CDR3. A D gene is named only where the DNA matches it firmly. Expanded clones are given a class, and other clones once, few, many or no size at all.

TRBJ1-1 NA TRBV14 NA TGTGCCAGCAGCCAAGCGGGGAACACTGAAGCTTTCTTT CASSQAGNTEAFF
TRBJ1-1 once TRBV11-2 NA TGTGCCAGCAGCTTAAGGTCGGGCACTGAAGCTTTCTTT CASSLRSGTEAFF
TRBJ2-1 NA TRBV18 NA TGTGCCAGCTCACCAATAAAGGGCAACGGCCTCAATGAGCAGTTCTTC CASSPIKGNGLNEQFF
TRBJ2-7 NA TRBV5-6 NA TGTGCCAGCAGCCCTCTAGGGAACAACTTGGGGGAGCAGTACTTC CASSPLGNNLGEQYF
TRBJ1-2 NA TRBV4-3 NA TGCGCCAGCAGCCAAGAAGGGATCACCTATGGCTACACCTTC CASSQEGITYGYTF
TRBJ2-7 once TRBV28 TRBD1 TGTGCCAGCAGTCTACAGGGGACAACCTACGAGCAGTACTTC CASSLQGTTYEQYF
TRBJ1-2 NA TRBV16 NA TGTGCCAGCAGCCCCCGCACGGGGCCTTCTAACTATGGCTACACCTTC CASSPRTGPSNYGYTF
TRBJ2-2 NA TRBV5-1 TRBD2 TGCGCCAGCAGCTTGGCGACTAGCGGAGCCAACACCGGGGAGCTGTTTTTT CASSLATSGANTGELFF
TRBJ1-3 NA TRBV6-2/TRBV6-3 NA TGTGCCAGCAGTTATGGGTGGAACACCATATATTTT CASSYGWNTIYF
TRBJ1-1 NA TRBV29-1 NA TGCAGCGTTAAATGGAGGGTGGACACTGAAGCTTTCTTT CSVKWRVDTEAFF
TRBJ1-2 NA TRBV28 NA TGTGCCATCCGTTCAGGGGAGGGCACTGGCTACACCTTC CAIRSGEGTGYTF
TRBJ1-2 once TRBV11-2 NA TGTGCCAGCAGCTTAACCTATGGCTACACCTTC CASSLTYGYTF
TRBJ1-5 NA TRBV14 NA TGTGCCAGCAGTCGGGCCCTTGGGCAGCCCCAGCATTTT CASSRALGQPQHF
TRBJ2-6 NA TRBV9 TRBD2 TGTGCCAGCAGCGTAGCTGGGACTAGCGGGAGCGGGTCTGGGGCCAACGTCCTGACTTTC CASSVAGTSGSGSGANVLTF
TRBJ1-5 NA TRBV28 TRBD1 TGTGCCAGCAGTTTGGACAGGTCCCAGCATTTT CASSLDRSQHF
TRBJ2-1 NA TRBV28 NA TGTGCCAGCAGTAAAGGGCCAGGGACAAGGCGTACGAATGAGCAGTTCTTC CASSKGPGTRRTNEQFF